This entry is about one T cell receptor (beta chain). The antigen is unknown. Trimming cost V 5 bases and J 4 bases, with 17 bases left between them. Germline V CDR1 and CDR2: LNHNV, YYDKDF (reference sequence). This CDR3 has 15 amino acids. The sample is drawn from a study of blood T cells in healthy people across ages. Points from the study as a whole: Across samples, TCR beta diversity tracked strongly with naive T cell percentage. Unsorted PBMC material precluded a definitive naive versus antigen-experienced comparison.

Per-sample PBMC isolation yielded at least 6.5 million cells. The authors extracted at least 5.5 micrograms of total RNA per sample. Through a sample-barcoded 5' primer and a J-beta primer mix, a second PCR was run for roughly 6 to 11 cycles. TCRdb reprocessed the 5' RACE reads with MiXCR, giving one entry per CDR3 protein. Of roughly 2 million distinct CDR3 sequences in the sample, just under 50% were seen once. Sequenced input: blood. This chain joins TRBV15 and TRBJ2-5; D might be TRBD2 (5 bases). The TCR sequence derives from a woman in her 40s in good health. The DNA of the CDR3 is TGTGCCACCAGCCTCAGAAGTTTTGGAGGAGAGACCCAGTACTTC. Translation gives CATSLRSFGGETQYF.